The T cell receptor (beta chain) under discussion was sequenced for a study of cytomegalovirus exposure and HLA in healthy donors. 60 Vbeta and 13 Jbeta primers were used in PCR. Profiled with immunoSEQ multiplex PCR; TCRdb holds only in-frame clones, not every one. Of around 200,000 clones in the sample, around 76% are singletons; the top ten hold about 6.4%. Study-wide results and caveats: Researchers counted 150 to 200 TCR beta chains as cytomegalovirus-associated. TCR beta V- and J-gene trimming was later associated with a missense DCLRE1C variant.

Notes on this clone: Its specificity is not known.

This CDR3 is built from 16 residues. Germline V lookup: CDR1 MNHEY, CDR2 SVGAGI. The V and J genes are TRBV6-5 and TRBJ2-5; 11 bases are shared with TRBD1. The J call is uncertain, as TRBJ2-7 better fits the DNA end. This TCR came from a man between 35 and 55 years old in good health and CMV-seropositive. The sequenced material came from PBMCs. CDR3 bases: TGTGCCAGCAGTTACTCCGGGACAGGGGGTCACGGCGAGCAGTACTTC. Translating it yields CASSYSGTGGHGEQYF.